Included here is one T cell receptor (beta chain) sequence, with context. Its antigen is not yet known. The input lacks base qualities; no much larger clone sits a single base away. Library construction relied on 5' RACE. Sequencing was carried out with an Illumina HiSeq 2500. The second PCR ran for about 6 to 11 cycles and used a J-beta primer mix along with a sample-barcoded 5' primer. Each TCR beta cDNA molecule received a unique molecular identifier from a template-switch 5' adaptor carrying 12 random nucleotides. At least 2.5 million CDR3-containing paired-end reads were obtained from each sample. The Mint cDNA synthesis kit, primed by a TRBC-specific oligonucleotide, was used to synthesize first-strand cDNA from all RNA. Following uracil-DNA glycosylase treatment, a first 18-cycle PCR with universal primers M1SS and BC2_uni_R was performed on all cDNA. The study's own analysis went as follows. Normalization of each sample was performed by random selection of 1 million high-quality reads, each carrying a distinct molecular identifier. Reads sharing molecular identifiers were discarded rather than binned into consensus sequences. CDR3 identification, clonotype clustering and error correction used MiTCR with a Q25 quality threshold and the strictest error-elimination algorithm. Lower-bound total TCR beta diversity was estimated with a nonparametric unseen species model using Euler transformation. The raw public data were reprocessed by TCRdb itself: fastp quality trimming at Q25, MiXCR clonotype calling, in-frame beta chains only. Here each entry gathers all rows of one CDR3 protein and keeps the most common genes and DNA. The V and J calls shown here were made by TCRdb, not taken from the authors' results. This sample lists 890,000 or so distinct CDR3 sequences; around 62% were detected once. The biggest ten clones account for about 27% of the sample.

Unmatched junction bases come to 8, with V trimmed by 4 bases and J by 8 bases. CDR1 and CDR2 (SGDLS, YYNGEE) derive from the germline V gene. The CDR3 contains 14 residues, cysteine and phenylalanine counted. Only CDR3 DNA is held: 42 bases, read in frame from base 1. The data were taken from a study of blood T cells in healthy people across ages (dated by TCRdb to between 2014 and 2017). The study in broad terms: Template switching captured roughly one uniquely barcoded TCR beta cDNA molecule per two T cells in model experiments. Using deep sequencing normalized with unique cDNA molecular identifiers, the study measured how TCR beta repertoire diversity changes with age. Four age groups were formed from the donors: young (average approximately 15 years), middle-aged (less than 40), aged (62) and long-lived (less than 85). Donors of different ages were randomly distributed across sequencing lanes to avoid experimental bias. For two donors (one aged 18 to 30 and one aged 80 or older), the study analyzed two additional independent replicas of 1 million unique cDNA reads from the same blood draw.

The 40 or so donors, aged 6 to 90 years, were systemically healthy Caucasian individuals from Russia. Each donor gave around 9.5 milliliters of peripheral blood, collected into EDTA-treated Vacutainer tubes. Ficoll-Paque density-gradient centrifugation was used to isolate PBMCs, with at least 6 million obtained per sample. Total RNA, at least 6 micrograms per sample, was extracted from PBMCs with Trizol reagent. The percentages of naive CD45RAhigh/CD27high T cells were determined by flow cytometry on a PBMC aliquot from every donor. Study-wide findings and limitations: As age increased, observed TCR beta diversity per million T cells dropped in a roughly linear way, and a significant reduction was already evident by age 40. Estimates of total diversity based on one million sequenced T cells were regarded as lower bounds and as underestimates. A strong correlation was found between observed TCR beta diversity and the percentage of naive T cells measured by flow cytometry. Conclusive comparison of naive and antigen-experienced compartments was prevented by the profiling of bulk unsorted PBMCs. Donor CMV infection status was unknown, potentially confounding age-related changes in expanded clonotypes. Compared with the aged group, the long-lived group had more naive CD4+ T cells, fewer expanded clones and increased TCR diversity, a pattern suggesting age selection.

The chain is made from TRBV9 and TRBJ2-1; TRBD2 aligns with 8 central bases. The sample taken for sequencing was blood. This TCR derives from a man aged 25 to 45 in good health. The CDR3 loop reads CASSLRRGGYEQFF. The sequenced DNA is TGTGCCAGCAGCCTTAGACGGGGGGGCTATGAGCAGTTCTTC.